A selection of T cell receptor beta chains follows, all from one sample in a study of patients and donors after allogeneic stem cell transplantation. MiXCR, applied by TCRdb to the RT-PCR reads, yields one record per CDR3 protein. The sample yields roughly 880,000 distinct CDR3 sequences, 18% seen once. Sequenced sample: blood, either unsorted or a sorted T cell fraction (not recorded which). The receptor set was obtained from a human donor who was either an allogeneic HSCT recipient or a stem cell or donor lymphocyte infusion donor (not recorded which). It is not recorded whose cells these are; they may come from a transplant donor. Each CDR3 is given with its conserved first and last residue. A D gene is named only where the DNA matches it firmly. Clone size, where shown, is once, few, many, or a class for clones that have expanded.

v_gene	j_gene	d_gene	abundance	CDR3aa	CDR3nt
TRBV4-3	TRBJ2-3	-	few	CASSQDHGGQDTQYF	TGCGCCAGCAGCCAAGATCACGGAGGGCAAGATACGCAGTATTTT
TRBV10-3	TRBJ1-2	-	-	CAISDPLGGKFYGYTF	TGTGCCATCAGTGACCCTCTGGGGGGCAAATTTTATGGCTACACCTTC
TRBV20-1	TRBJ2-1	TRBD2	-	CSAPPTASGGRNEQFF	TGCAGTGCCCCCCCCACGGCTAGCGGGGGTCGGAATGAGCAGTTCTTC
TRBV4-1	TRBJ2-2	-	-	CASSQGWYTGELFF	TGCGCCAGCAGCCAAGGGTGGTACACCGGGGAGCTGTTTTTT
TRBV5-1	TRBJ2-7	TRBD1	many	CASSRDRGHSYEQYF	TGCGCCAGCAGCAGAGACAGGGGGCACTCCTACGAGCAGTACTTC
TRBV11-2	TRBJ2-7	-	many	CASSFLAGEQYF	TGTGCCAGCAGCTTTTTGGCGGGCGAGCAGTACTTC
TRBV20-1	TRBJ1-2	-	few	CSASAGVYGYTF	TGCAGTGCTAGCGCAGGTGTCTATGGCTACACCTTC
TRBV12-3/TRBV12-4	TRBJ1-2	-	few	CASSLLGFGYTF	TGTGCCAGCAGTTTACTAGGGTTCGGCTACACCTTC
TRBV20-1	TRBJ2-5	-	-	CSALSQQETQYF	TGCAGTGCTCTTTCACAGCAAGAGACCCAGTACTTC
TRBV20-1	TRBJ1-1	-	few	CSPRGVAATEAFF	TGCAGTCCACGAGGGGTGGCGGCCACTGAAGCTTTCTTT
TRBV13	TRBJ1-5	-	-	CASSSQTSQDHQPQHF	TGTGCCAGCAGCTCGCAGACGTCCCAGGACCATCAGCCCCAGCATTTT
TRBV20-1	TRBJ2-5	-	few	CSHRRGPQETQYF	TGCAGCCATAGACGGGGGCCCCAAGAGACCCAGTACTTC
TRBV6-1	TRBJ1-1	TRBD1	many	CASRGTGRNTEAFF	TGTGCCAGCAGGGGGACAGGACGGAACACTGAAGCTTTCTTT
TRBV20-1	TRBJ1-4	-	once	CSARDPGEASNEKLFF	TGCAGTGCTAGAGATCCGGGGGAGGCATCTAATGAAAAACTGTTTTTT
TRBV25-1	TRBJ2-7	-	-	CASSAPGGPIYEQYF	TGTGCCAGCAGTGCCCCCGGGGGGCCTATCTACGAGCAGTACTTC
TRBV29-1	TRBJ1-1	-	-	CSVGAGAWGTMNTEAFF	TGCAGCGTAGGCGCCGGGGCTTGGGGAACGATGAACACTGAAGCTTTCTTT
TRBV5-1	TRBJ2-1	-	-	CASSLGRERASSYNEQFF	TGCGCCAGCAGCTTGGGACGAGAGCGGGCGAGCTCCTACAATGAGCAGTTCTTC
TRBV12-3/TRBV12-4	TRBJ2-1	TRBD2	-	CASSLASGGNEQFF	TGTGCCAGCAGTTTAGCTAGCGGGGGGAATGAGCAGTTCTTC
TRBV12-3/TRBV12-4	TRBJ2-7	-	many	CASSLRQWYEQYF	TGTGCCAGCAGTTTAAGACAGTGGTACGAGCAGTACTTC
TRBV7-2	TRBJ1-5	-	-	CASRAGSNQPQHF	TGTGCCAGCAGGGCGGGCAGCAATCAGCCCCAGCATTTT
TRBV5-5	TRBJ1-1	-	few	CASRLVPTWMNTEAFF	TGTGCCAGCAGGCTGGTTCCGACATGGATGAACACTGAAGCTTTCTTT
TRBV20-1	TRBJ2-1	-	few	CSAPGLLLKANEQFF	TGCAGTGCCCCGGGACTCCTCCTTAAGGCGAATGAGCAGTTCTTC
TRBV20-1	TRBJ2-5	-	-	CSAAGHVKETQYF	TGCAGTGCTGCGGGACACGTAAAAGAGACCCAGTACTTC
TRBV6-1	TRBJ1-1	-	-	CASSEARSRVGTGTEAFF	TGTGCCAGCAGTGAAGCCAGGAGCAGGGTCGGGACGGGCACTGAAGCTTTCTTT
TRBV7-9	TRBJ1-2	-	-	CASSLGTAYTF	TGTGCCAGCAGCTTAGGGACAGCTTATACCTTC
TRBV3-1	TRBJ2-7	-	-	CASSPQRGYNSYEQYF	TGTGCCAGCAGCCCCCAACGTGGATACAACTCCTACGAGCAGTACTTC
TRBV3-1	TRBJ2-2	-	-	CASSQVGGLFANTGELFF	TGTGCCAGCAGCCAAGTGGGGGGCCTGTTCGCGAACACCGGGGAGCTGTTTTTT
TRBV2	TRBJ2-7	-	-	CASKDGRLGYEQYF	TGTGCCAGCAAGGACGGGAGATTGGGCTACGAGCAGTACTTC
TRBV9	TRBJ2-5	TRBD2	few	CASSLGLAGGKQETQYF	TGTGCCAGCAGCCTTGGACTAGCGGGAGGGAAACAAGAGACCCAGTACTTC
TRBV18	TRBJ2-1	-	few	CASSPVGVIPLVNEQFF	TGTGCCAGCTCACCAGTGGGGGTTATCCCCCTAGTTAATGAGCAGTTCTTC
TRBV7-9	TRBJ2-3	-	many	CASSLNTQYF	TGTGCCAGCAGCTTAAATACGCAGTATTTT
TRBV10-3	TRBJ2-2	-	-	CAIGKENTGELFF	TGTGCCATCGGGAAGGAGAACACCGGGGAGCTGTTTTTT
TRBV27	TRBJ1-2	TRBD1	few	CASSLSGQGAYGYTF	TGTGCCAGCAGTTTATCTGGACAGGGGGCCTATGGCTACACCTTC
TRBV2	TRBJ2-3	TRBD2	few	CASSSPSGGARNTQYF	TGTGCCAGCAGTAGTCCTAGCGGGGGGGCCAGGAATACGCAGTATTTT
TRBV5-1	TRBJ2-1	TRBD1	few	CASSPAQTGNEQFF	TGCGCCAGCAGCCCAGCCCAGACAGGGAATGAGCAGTTCTTC
TRBV7-2	TRBJ1-5	TRBD1	-	CASSSTPGQGGQPQHF	TGTGCCAGCAGCTCCACCCCGGGACAGGGAGGTCAGCCCCAGCATTTT
TRBV4-3	TRBJ2-3	TRBD1	-	CASSQRGTGGYDTQYF	TGCGCCAGCAGCCAGAGAGGGACAGGGGGTTACGATACGCAGTATTTT
TRBV10-3	TRBJ2-1	-	few	CAISESKETRGDEQFF	TGTGCCATCAGTGAGTCGAAAGAGACTAGGGGGGATGAGCAGTTCTTC
TRBV3-1	TRBJ1-3	-	-	CASSQWGPGNTIYF	TGTGCCAGCAGCCAATGGGGTCCTGGAAACACCATATATTTT
TRBV10-3	TRBJ2-1	-	-	CAISESTVQFF	TGTGCCATCAGTGAGTCGACAGTCCAGTTCTTC
TRBV3-1	TRBJ2-2	-	-	CASSQEGNRRELFF	TGTGCCAGCAGCCAAGAGGGCAACCGGCGGGAGCTGTTTTTT
TRBV12-3/TRBV12-4	TRBJ1-6	TRBD1	few	CASAQGGSNSPLHF	TGTGCCAGCGCCCAGGGGGGATCTAATTCACCCCTCCACTTT
TRBV12-3/TRBV12-4	TRBJ2-1	TRBD2	many	CASGTSGAHNEQFF	TGTGCCAGCGGGACTAGCGGGGCACACAATGAGCAGTTCTTC
TRBV4-1	TRBJ1-6	TRBD1	-	CASSQTGRGSYNSPLHF	TGCGCCAGCAGCCAGACAGGGCGGGGGTCCTATAATTCACCCCTCCACTTT
TRBV10-3	TRBJ2-2	TRBD1	-	CAISTGTGTTGELFF	TGTGCCATCAGCACCGGGACAGGGACTACCGGGGAGCTGTTTTTT
TRBV5-6	TRBJ2-7	-	-	CASSSPGLADYEQYF	TGTGCCAGCAGCTCACCGGGACTCGCGGACTACGAGCAGTACTTC
TRBV27	TRBJ2-3	-	many	CASAGSTDTQYF	TGTGCCTCAGCAGGGAGCACAGATACGCAGTATTTT
TRBV5-1	TRBJ1-1	-	many	CASSIGTGWTEAFF	TGCGCCAGCAGCATAGGGACTGGATGGACTGAAGCTTTCTTT
TRBV9	TRBJ2-5	TRBD2	few	CASSVGGTSGRVETQYF	TGTGCCAGCAGCGTAGGGGGGACTAGCGGGAGAGTGGAGACCCAGTACTTC
TRBV4-1	TRBJ2-3	-	few	CASSQVPGAGRFDTQYF	TGCGCCAGCAGCCAAGTTCCCGGGGCAGGGAGGTTCGATACGCAGTATTTT
TRBV11-2	TRBJ1-1	-	few	CASSPGTSYYTEAFF	TGTGCCAGCAGCCCCGGGACGTCGTACTACACTGAAGCTTTCTTT
TRBV4-3	TRBJ1-6	-	few	CASSLTALGYNSPLHF	TGCGCCAGCAGCCTTACAGCATTAGGATATAATTCACCCCTCCACTTT
TRBV4-3	TRBJ2-6	-	-	CASSQVIGFGANVLTF	TGCGCCAGCAGCCAAGTGATTGGGTTTGGGGCCAACGTCCTGACTTTC
TRBV7-2	TRBJ2-2	TRBD1	-	CASREQGAWTGELFF	TGTGCCAGCAGGGAACAGGGGGCGTGGACCGGGGAGCTGTTTTTT
TRBV11-2	TRBJ2-3	-	-	CASSLLPLGAYTQYF	TGTGCCAGCAGCTTACTCCCCTTGGGGGCCTATACGCAGTATTTT
TRBV4-1	TRBJ2-7	-	-	CANYWTVSYEQYF	TGCGCCAACTACTGGACGGTCTCCTACGAGCAGTACTTC
TRBV10-3	TRBJ2-1	TRBD2	few	CAISLSGSDNEQFF	TGTGCCATCAGCCTTAGCGGGAGTGACAATGAGCAGTTCTTC
TRBV5-6	TRBJ2-7	TRBD1	few	CASSSDRGVVVFYEQYF	TGTGCCAGCAGCTCCGACAGGGGGGTTGTGGTTTTCTACGAGCAGTACTTC
TRBV7-8	TRBJ1-1	TRBD1	few	CASSLYGQGRTEAFF	TGTGCCAGCAGCCTATACGGACAGGGTCGAACTGAAGCTTTCTTT
TRBV10-3	TRBJ1-2	TRBD1	-	CAIRGQPSGGYTF	TGTGCCATCAGGGGACAGCCTTCAGGTGGCTACACCTTC